The 27 T cell receptor beta chains given below trace back to one sample, sequenced in a study of T-cell reconstitution after alpha-beta-depleted transplantation in children. Using unique molecular identifiers, the investigators prepared the TCRbeta library. TCRdb recomputed calls from the PCR reads with MiXCR, one row per CDR3 protein. The sample holds over 15,000 distinct CDR3 sequences; about 8% are singletons and the top ten take roughly a third. Sample: PBMCs, mostly from graft donor cells, taken 60 days after TCRalphabeta/CD19-depleted stem cell transplant. These receptors originate from a boy younger than two who had a stem cell transplant for Wiskott-Aldrich syndrome, so the T cells may come from the graft donor.

This clonotype was detected ten times or more. V gene TRBV3-1 combines with J gene TRBJ2-5; TRBD1 or TRBD2 may be the D gene (5 bases each). This CDR3 comprises 16 residues. The V gene lost 2 bases and the J gene lost 5 bases, with 18 bases spanning the gap. The V gene's germline CDR1 is LGHDT and CDR2 YNNKEL (reference sequence). In nucleotides, the CDR3 is TGTGCCAGCAGCCAATCCCCTTGGGGGATCGGGGAGACCCAGTACTTC. Translation gives CASSQSPWGIGETQYF.

This clonotype turned up a few times. V usage is TRBV27 and J usage is TRBJ2-5, with D possibly being TRBD1 (6 bases). The CDR3 is 15 amino acids. Per the germline V gene, CDR1 is MNHEY and CDR2 is SMNVEV (reference sequence). The ends were cut back, 6 bases at V and 5 bases at J, with 19 bases in the middle. The CDR3 sequence is CASSLSRSTGETQYF. The CDR3 region has the DNA TGTGCCAGCAGCTTGAGCCGCTCGACAGGCGAGACCCAGTACTTC.

This clonotype occurred many times. This sequence joins TRBV7-2 and TRBJ2-1, with 7 bases aligning to TRBD2. Looked up from germline, CDR1 is SGHTA and CDR2 is FQGNSA. The CDR3 is 13 amino acids. Unmatched junction bases numbered 4, after V lost 5 bases and J lost 6 bases. The CDR3 sequence is CASSPGTTNEQFF. In DNA form, the CDR3 reads TGTGCCAGCAGCCCGGGGACTACCAATGAGCAGTTCTTC. Full variable domain (outside the CDR3, taken from reference TRBV7-2 and TRBJ2-1): GAGVSQSPSNKVTEKGKDVELRCDPISGHTALYWYRQSLGQGLEFLIYFQGNSAPDKSGLPSDRFSAERTGGSVSTLTIQRTQQEDSAVYLCASSPGTTNEQFFGPGTRLTVL.

This clonotype is deemed medium-sized (0.01 to 0.1%). This chain joins TRBV9 and TRBJ1-1; D gene uncertain. The V end was cut by 3 bases, the J end by 0 bases, with 18 bases between. This CDR3 is built from 17 residues. Germline V gene data show CDR1 as SGDLS and CDR2 as YYNGEE. The CDR3 spells CASSATDGRNMNTEAFF. CDR3 coding DNA: TGTGCCAGCAGCGCCACCGATGGACGGAACATGAACACTGAAGCTTTCTTT.

This clonotype was seen at least ten times. The chain joins TRBV30 to TRBJ1-1; 7 bases fit TRBD1. The CDR3 extends over 12 amino acids. The germline gives CDR1 GTSNPN, CDR2 SVGIG (reference sequence). Trimming removed 3 bases from V and 7 bases from J; junction bases left unmatched: 5. CDR3: CAWRGGYGEAFF. In nucleotides, the CDR3 is TGTGCCTGGAGAGGGGGCTATGGTGAAGCTTTCTTT.

This clonotype appeared many times. The chain uses TRBV28 and TRBJ2-7, with TRBD1 matching over 7 bases. CDR1 and CDR2 from the germline V gene are MDHEN and SYDVKM. CDR3 length equals 16 residues. J was trimmed by 4 bases and V by 3 bases; bases with no gene match: 12. Here the CDR3 DNA reads TGTGCCAGCAGTTTCCCCGGGACAGTAATCGGGTACGAGCAGTACTTC. This sequence encodes CASSFPGTVIGYEQYF.

V and J are TRBV20-1 and TRBJ2-7; D unclear. The length of the CDR3 is 13 residues. The V end lost 0 bases, the J end lost 6 bases, and 12 bases lay between the germline ends. Germline V gene lookup returns CDR1 DFQATT and CDR2 SNEGSKA (reference sequence). CDR3 DNA sequence: TGCAGTGCTAGAGATGCCCCCTATGGCGAGCAGTACTTC. Its protein product is CSARDAPYGEQYF.

This clonotype was recorded at least ten times. At one of its ends the junction is not consistent with the germline gene, which may arise from a read error. The chain uses TRBV9 and TRBJ2-1, with unresolved D. The germline V gene has CDR1 SGDLS and CDR2 YYNGEE. The CDR3 consists of 15 residues. CDR3 region: CATSRTSRSYNEQFF. In DNA, the CDR3 is TGTGCCACCAGCCGGACGTCCCGCTCCTACAATGAGCAGTTCTTC.

This clonotype showed up many times. The CDR3 sequence: CAISESLQPPRNEQFF. The CDR3, as DNA: TGTGCCATCAGTGAGTCGCTGCAACCCCCTAGGAATGAGCAGTTCTTC. This chain uses TRBV10-3 with TRBJ2-1; no definite D call. The V gene's germline CDR1 is ENHRY and CDR2 SYGVKD. V lost 0 bases, J lost 7 bases, and 16 bases lay in between. The CDR3 has 16 amino acids.

This clonotype has a handful of counts. This chain joins TRBV12-3 or TRBV12-4 and TRBJ1-2; D might be TRBD1 (5 bases). This CDR3 has 14 residues. Trimming pared 7 bases from V and 4 bases from J, leaving 16 bases between. CDR3 in amino acids: CASTPTGGVYGYTF. CDR3 nucleotides: TGTGCCAGCACCCCCACGGGGGGAGTCTATGGCTACACCTTC.

This clonotype showed up many times. The chain carries TRBV6-6 and TRBJ2-7; D is ambiguous. Trimming shortened V by 1 base and J by 5 bases, and 3 bases separated the two germline ends. The CDR3 has 11 amino acids. Germline V lookup: CDR1 MNHNY, CDR2 SVGAGI (reference sequence). For the CDR3, the DNA is TGTGCCAGCAGTTACTTGGACGAGCAGTACTTC. Its protein is CASSYLDEQYF.

This clonotype was counted ten times or more. This rearrangement joins TRBV5-1 to TRBJ2-7, with 8 bases that match TRBD1. Germline V CDR1 and CDR2: SGHRS, YFSETQ. The CDR3 runs 16 residues. V was pared by 0 bases and J by 2 bases, with 7 bases of the junction left unmatched. The CDR3 DNA reads TGCGCCAGCAGCTTGGAAATCGGGACAGGCGCCTACGAGCAGTACTTC. Its protein is CASSLEIGTGAYEQYF.

This clonotype was picked up many times. The chain links TRBV4-1 to TRBJ2-1; 11 bases match TRBD2. The CDR3 extends over 17 amino acids. The trim removed 1 base at V and 4 bases at J, leaving 6 bases unmatched. Germline V CDR1 and CDR2: MGHRA, YSYEKL. CDR3 protein: CASSQAALAGEYNEQFF. The CDR3 DNA reads as TGCGCCAGCAGCCAAGCAGCACTAGCGGGAGAATACAATGAGCAGTTCTTC.

This clonotype was detected ten times or more. J is TRBJ2-5 and V is TRBV27, with D perhaps given as TRBD1 or TRBD2 (5 bases each). There are 12 residues in the CDR3. Germline CDR1 MNHEY, CDR2 SMNVEV (reference sequence). Trimming cost V 6 bases and J 4 bases, with 9 bases left between them. The CDR3 here is CASREGLETQYF. The DNA for the CDR3 is TGTGCCAGCAGAGAGGGGTTAGAGACCCAGTACTTC.

This clonotype is categorized as medium-sized. J is TRBJ2-1 and V is TRBV4-3; D not certain. The length of the CDR3 is 13 residues. Trimming stripped 0 bases from V and 7 bases from J, with 7 bases between. The germline V gene encodes CDR1 LGHNA and CDR2 YSLEER. CDR3 nucleotides: TGCGCCAGCAGCCAAGAGTACGTAAATGAGCAGTTCTTC. Amino acid sequence: CASSQEYVNEQFF.

This clonotype was picked up many times. V and J are TRBV12-3 or TRBV12-4 and TRBJ2-7, with D tentatively TRBD2 (7 bases). This CDR3 has 14 residues. The V gene lost 0 bases and the J gene lost 5 bases, with 11 bases spanning the gap. The CDR3 region is CASSLAGGADEQYF. CDR3 nucleotides: TGTGCCAGCAGTTTAGCGGGGGGGGCGGACGAGCAGTACTTC.

This chain links TRBV7-2 with TRBJ2-7; D not certain. Germline-derived CDR1 and CDR2 are SGHTA and FQGNSA. V shed 2 bases and J shed 2 bases, with 7 bases lying between them. CDR3 length: 13 residues. The CDR3 DNA reads as TGTGCCAGCAGCTTATATCTGGCCTACGAGCAGTACTTC. This gives the protein CASSLYLAYEQYF.

A few counts support this clonotype. This chain connects TRBV12-3 or TRBV12-4 to TRBJ2-7; possible D gene TRBD1, 6 bases. V lost 3 bases and J lost 6, with 15 bases in between. This CDR3 is built from 14 residues. CDR3 coding DNA: TGTGCCAGCAGTTTCGGTTTGGGGGCGGGCGAGCAGTACTTC. Translated: CASSFGLGAGEQYF.

V and J are TRBV28 and TRBJ2-3; 7 bases are a match to TRBD2. V was pared by 5 bases and J by 4 bases, with 9 bases of the junction left unmatched. The germline gives CDR1 MDHEN, CDR2 SYDVKM. The CDR3 is 15 residues long. The chain's CDR3 is CASSPRREWADTQYF. Written as DNA, the CDR3 is TGTGCCAGCAGTCCCCGGCGGGAGTGGGCAGATACGCAGTATTTT.

This clonotype showed up many times. The chain recombines TRBV20-1 with TRBJ2-4, with 7 bases that match TRBD1. The ends lost 0 bases at V and 1 base at J; junction bases unmatched: 0. Germline assignment: CDR1 DFQATT and CDR2 SNEGSKA (reference sequence). CDR3 length: 14 residues. CDR3 DNA sequence: TGCAGTGCTAGAGACAGGGGGGCCAAAAACATTCAGTACTTC. Translated, it gives CSARDRGAKNIQYF.

The chain couples TRBV5-5 to TRBJ2-1, with a possible D match to TRBD2 (5 bases). V was cut by 4 bases and J by 9 bases, with 14 bases left in between. CDR1 is SGHKS, CDR2 YYEKEE, per germline (reference sequence). The CDR3 spans 13 residues. The CDR3 sequence is CASSTILVSEQFF. The CDR3 nucleotides read TGTGCCAGCAGCACGATACTAGTTAGTGAGCAGTTCTTC.

Written as DNA, the CDR3 is TGTGCCAGTAGCTTACCCGACCGGGGGGTTCAGACCCATAGCAATCAGCCCCAGCATTTT. Its translation is CASSLPDRGVQTHSNQPQHF. J is TRBJ1-5 and V is TRBV19, with D possibly TRBD1 on 5 matching bases. Germline loops: CDR1 LNHDA, CDR2 SQIVND (reference sequence). V was cut by 6 bases and J by 0 bases, with 27 bases left in between. This CDR3 is built from 20 residues.

Within the sample, this clonotype is medium-sized. V gene TRBV5-8 combines with J gene TRBJ1-2; D remains ambiguous. Trimming cost V 0 bases and J 4 bases, with 19 bases left between them. CDR1 and CDR2 (germline): SGHTS, YDEGEE. The CDR3 extends over 17 amino acids. The CDR3 DNA follows: TGTGCCAGCAGCTTGGGGCCGACCATCCTTTCGGGCTATGGCTACACCTTC. This gives the protein CASSLGPTILSGYGYTF.

In its sample, this clonotype was seen many times. The J gene is TRBJ2-3, the V gene TRBV5-1; TRBD1 agrees at 11 bases. The V segment lost 3 bases and the J segment 1 base; nucleotides outside the gene matches: 1. Germline V gene lookup returns CDR1 SGHRS and CDR2 YFSETQ. The CDR3 is 15 residues long. The CDR3, as DNA: TGCGCCAGCAGCTCGGGACAGGGGGGCACAGATACGCAGTATTTT. Its translation is CASSSGQGGTDTQYF. The full variable domain, with the rest looked up from reference TRBV5-1 and TRBJ2-3, is KAGVTQTPRYLIKTRGQQVTLSCSPISGHRSVSWYQQTPGQGLQFLFEYFSETQRNKGNFPGRFSGRQFSNSRSEMNVSTLELGDSALYLCASSSGQGGTDTQYFGPGTRLTVL.

This clonotype appeared many times. CDR3 in DNA: TGTGCCAGCAGTTTAAGGGGGGCCAACGTCCTGACTTTC. Protein sequence: CASSLRGANVLTF. The chain uses TRBV28 and TRBJ2-6; D is undetermined. Germline CDR1 MDHEN, CDR2 SYDVKM. V was trimmed by 2 bases and J by 4 bases, leaving 3 bases between them. The CDR3 has 13 residues. Full variable domain (outside the CDR3, taken from reference TRBV28 and TRBJ2-6): DVKVTQSSRYLVKRTGEKVFLECVQDMDHENMFWYRQDPGLGLRLIYFSYDVKMKEKGDIPEGYSVSREKKERFSLILESASTNQTSMYLCASSLRGANVLTFGAGSRLTVL.

This clonotype has a count of ten or more. The chain employs TRBV7-2 and TRBJ2-1, with TRBD2 matching 10 bases. The length of the CDR3 is 12 residues. V was pared by 11 bases and J by 10 bases, with 8 bases of the junction left unmatched. From germline, CDR1 is SGHTA and CDR2 FQGNSA. CDR3 nucleotides: TGTGCCGCAGGTCTACTAGCGGGGGAGCAGTTCTTC. Its translation: CAAGLLAGEQFF. The full variable domain, rest sourced from reference TRBV7-2 and TRBJ2-1, is GAGVSQSPSNKVTEKGKDVELRCDPISGHTALYWYRQSLGQGLEFLIYFQGNSAPDKSGLPSDRFSAERTGGSVSTLTIQRTQQEDSAVYLCAAGLLAGEQFFGPGTRLTVL.

The chain combines TRBV5-6 with TRBJ1-1, with 9 bases fitting TRBD1. V lost 4 bases and J lost 11; bases outside the gene matches: 12. The germline CDR1 and CDR2 sequences are SGHDT and YYEEEE. The CDR3 runs to 14 residues. The CDR3 bases are TGTGCCAGCAGCCCGGGCGGATTGGACAGGGGTGCTTTCTTT. Amino acids: CASSPGGLDRGAFF.